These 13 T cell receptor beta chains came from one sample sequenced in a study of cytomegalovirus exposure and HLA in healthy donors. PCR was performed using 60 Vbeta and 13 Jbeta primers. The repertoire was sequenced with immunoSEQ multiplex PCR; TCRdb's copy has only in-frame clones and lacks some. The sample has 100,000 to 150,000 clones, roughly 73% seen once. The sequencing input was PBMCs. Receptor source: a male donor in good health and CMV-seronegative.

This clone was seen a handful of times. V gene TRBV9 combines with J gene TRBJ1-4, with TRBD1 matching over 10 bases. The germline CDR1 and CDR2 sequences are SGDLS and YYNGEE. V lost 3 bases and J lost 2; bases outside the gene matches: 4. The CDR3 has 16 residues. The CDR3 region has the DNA TGTGCCAGCAGCGAGGGACAGGGGAGGACTAATGAAAAACTGTTTTTT. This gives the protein CASSEGQGRTNEKLFF.

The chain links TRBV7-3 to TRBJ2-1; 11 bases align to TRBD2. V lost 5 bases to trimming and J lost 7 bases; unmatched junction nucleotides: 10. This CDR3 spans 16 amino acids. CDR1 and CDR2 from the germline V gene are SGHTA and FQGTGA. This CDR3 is CASSKTLAGGQNEQFF. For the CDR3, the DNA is TGTGCCAGCAGCAAGACGCTAGCGGGGGGTCAGAATGAGCAGTTCTTC.

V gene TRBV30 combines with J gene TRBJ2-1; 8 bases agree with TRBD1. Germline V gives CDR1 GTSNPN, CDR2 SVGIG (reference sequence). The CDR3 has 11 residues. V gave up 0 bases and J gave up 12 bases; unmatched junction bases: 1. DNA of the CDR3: TGTGCCTGGAGTGTAGGACAGGGGCAGTTCTTC. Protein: CAWSVGQGQFF.

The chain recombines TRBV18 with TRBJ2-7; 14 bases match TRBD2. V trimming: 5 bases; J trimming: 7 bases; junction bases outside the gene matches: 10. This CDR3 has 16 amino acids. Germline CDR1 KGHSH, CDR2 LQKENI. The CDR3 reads CASSSQTSGGAREQYF. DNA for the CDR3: TGTGCCAGCTCATCTCAGACTAGCGGGGGGGCCCGGGAGCAGTACTTC.

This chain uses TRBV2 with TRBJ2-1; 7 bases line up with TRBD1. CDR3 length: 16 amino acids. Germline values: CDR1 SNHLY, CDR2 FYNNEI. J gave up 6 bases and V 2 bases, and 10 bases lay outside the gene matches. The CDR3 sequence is CASSERVRGRTNEQFF. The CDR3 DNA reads TGTGCCAGCAGTGAAAGGGTGAGGGGGCGCACCAATGAGCAGTTCTTC.

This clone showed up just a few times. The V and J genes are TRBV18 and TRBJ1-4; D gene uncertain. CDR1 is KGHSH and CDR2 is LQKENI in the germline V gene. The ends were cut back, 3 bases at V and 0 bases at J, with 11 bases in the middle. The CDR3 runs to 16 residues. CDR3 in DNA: TGTGCCAGCTCACCCCGGGATACTGCAACTAATGAAAAACTGTTTTTT. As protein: CASSPRDTATNEKLFF.

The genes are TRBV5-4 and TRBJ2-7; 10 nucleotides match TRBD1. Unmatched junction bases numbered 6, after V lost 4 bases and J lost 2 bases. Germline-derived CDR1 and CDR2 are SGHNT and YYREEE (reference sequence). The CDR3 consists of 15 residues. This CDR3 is CASSLRTGGTYEQYF. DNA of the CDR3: TGTGCCAGCAGCCTACGGACAGGGGGGACCTACGAGCAGTACTTC.

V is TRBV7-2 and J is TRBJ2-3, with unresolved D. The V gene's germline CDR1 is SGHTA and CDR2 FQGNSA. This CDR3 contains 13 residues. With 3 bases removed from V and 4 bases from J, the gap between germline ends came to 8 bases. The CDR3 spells CASSFERSDTQYF. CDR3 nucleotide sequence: TGTGCCAGCAGCTTTGAGCGATCAGATACGCAGTATTTT.

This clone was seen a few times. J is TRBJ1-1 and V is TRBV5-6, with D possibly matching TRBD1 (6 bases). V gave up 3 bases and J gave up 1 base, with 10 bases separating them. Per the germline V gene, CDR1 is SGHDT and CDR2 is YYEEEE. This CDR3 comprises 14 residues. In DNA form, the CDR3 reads TGTGCCAGCAGCTCACAGGGAGCGAACACTGAAGCTTTCTTT. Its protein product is CASSSQGANTEAFF.

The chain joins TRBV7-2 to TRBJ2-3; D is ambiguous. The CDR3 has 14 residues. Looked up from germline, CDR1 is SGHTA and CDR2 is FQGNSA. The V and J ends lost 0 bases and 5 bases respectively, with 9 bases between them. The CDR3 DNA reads TGTGCCAGCAGCTTAGCCGCCTACGGAGATACGCAGTATTTT. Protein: CASSLAAYGDTQYF.

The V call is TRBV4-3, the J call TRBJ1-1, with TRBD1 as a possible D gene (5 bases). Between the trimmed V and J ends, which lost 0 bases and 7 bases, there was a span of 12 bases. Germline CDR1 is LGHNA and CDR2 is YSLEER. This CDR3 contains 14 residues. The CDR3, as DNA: TGCGCCAGCAGCCAAGAAGACAGCCTCAATGAAGCTTTCTTT. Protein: CASSQEDSLNEAFF.

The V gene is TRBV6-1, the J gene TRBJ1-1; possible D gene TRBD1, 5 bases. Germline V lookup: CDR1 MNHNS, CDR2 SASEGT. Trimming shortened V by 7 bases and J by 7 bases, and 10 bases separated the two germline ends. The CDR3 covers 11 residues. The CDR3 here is CASMWGDEAFF. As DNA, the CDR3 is TGTGCCAGCATGTGGGGGGATGAAGCTTTCTTT.

CDR3 nucleotide sequence: TGTGCCAGCTCACCCGCCGCCGGAGAGACCCAGTACTTC. Translation: CASSPAAGETQYF. This chain uses TRBV18 with TRBJ2-5; no clear D gene. The V end was cut by 3 bases, the J end by 4 bases, with 9 bases between. The germline CDR1 and CDR2 sequences are KGHSH and LQKENI. CDR3 size: 13 residues.